The clone carrying this T cell receptor (beta chain) was recorded many times. Its antigen is currently unknown. CDR1 MNHEY and CDR2 SVGAGI come from the germline V gene. V was clipped by 0 bases and J by 5 bases, with 16 bases between them. The CDR3 extends over 16 amino acids. The source of the sample is a study of early T cells in non-severe SARS-CoV-2 infection. Whole-study context: RNA in bulk from unsorted whole blood was sequenced, and chains were unpaired.

General study points: Anti-spike CD8 responses were favored in VDJdb matching, and private and CD4 specificities were missed.

Each single cDNA molecule received a unique molecular identifier. A single record per CDR3 protein comes from TCRdb applying MiXCR to the 5' RACE reads. The table has some 18,000 distinct CDR3 sequences, around 5.9% seen once. The chain carries TRBV6-5 and TRBJ1-1; a possible D gene is TRBD1 (5 bases). The sequencing sample was made of whole blood. This TCR was sampled from an adult who was a healthcare worker with PCR-confirmed SARS-CoV-2 infection or an uninfected control (not recorded which). The CDR3 region has the DNA TGTGCCAGCAGTTACTCGCCGGCAGGGTATCAGACTGAAGCTTTCTTT. The encoded protein is CASSYSPAGYQTEAFF.